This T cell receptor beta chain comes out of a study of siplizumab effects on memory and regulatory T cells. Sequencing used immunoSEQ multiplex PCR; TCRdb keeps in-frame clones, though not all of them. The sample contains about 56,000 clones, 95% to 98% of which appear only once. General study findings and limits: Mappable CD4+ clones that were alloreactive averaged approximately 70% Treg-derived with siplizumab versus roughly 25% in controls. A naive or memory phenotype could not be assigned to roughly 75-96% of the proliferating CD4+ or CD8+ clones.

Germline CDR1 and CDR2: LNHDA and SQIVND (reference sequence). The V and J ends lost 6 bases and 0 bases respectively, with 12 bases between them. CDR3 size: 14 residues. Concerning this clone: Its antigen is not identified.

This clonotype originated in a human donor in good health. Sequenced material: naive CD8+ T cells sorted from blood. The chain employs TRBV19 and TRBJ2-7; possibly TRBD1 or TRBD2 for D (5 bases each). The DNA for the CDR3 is TGTGCCAGTAGCCCGGGACCTAGCTCCTACGAGCAGTACTTC. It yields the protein CASSPGPSSYEQYF.